One and the same sample provided the 20 T cell receptor beta chains below, sequenced in a study of OX40 agonist ivuxolimab in advanced cancers. TCRdb keeps only in-frame clones here, not all; method: immunoSEQ multiplex PCR. Altogether under 140,000 clones are present, approximately 89% being singletons, with the ten largest covering 0.27%. The starting material was CD4+ or CD8+ T cells sorted from blood, obtained in a trial of the OX40 agonist ivuxolimab. The receptors come from an adult with an advanced solid tumor such as melanoma, head and neck, liver or kidney cancer.

V gene TRBV5-4 combines with J gene TRBJ1-1, with TRBD1 matching 11 bases. The J segment lost 5 bases and the V segment lost 10 bases, leaving 7 bases of the junction unmatched. CDR1 and CDR2 from the germline V gene are SGHNT and YYREEE (reference sequence). CDR3 length equals 13 residues. The CDR3 loop reads CASEGQGGTEAFF. CDR3 bases: TGTGCCTCCGAGGGACAGGGGGGGACTGAAGCTTTCTTT. The full variable domain, its missing parts supplied by reference TRBV5-4 and TRBJ1-1, is ETGVTQSPTHLIKTRGQQVTLRCSSQSGHNTVSWYQQALGQGPQFIFQYYREEENGRGNFPPRFSGLQFPNYSSELNVNALELDDSALYLCASEGQGGTEAFFGQGTRLTVV.

In nucleotides, the CDR3 is TGTGCCAGTAGAGGCCGGGACAGGGGGCTTCAGCCCCAGCATTTT. As protein: CASRGRDRGLQPQHF. The gene calls are TRBV19 and TRBJ1-5; TRBD1 matches 12 bases. V dropped 6 bases and J dropped 6; count of bases not matched to a gene: 6. The germline CDR1 and CDR2 sequences are LNHDA and SQIVND (reference sequence). CDR3 size: 15 residues.

J is TRBJ1-1 and V is TRBV19; TRBD1 matches at 8 bases. CDR1 LNHDA and CDR2 SQIVND come from the germline V gene (reference sequence). The CDR3 length is 13 residues. V was pared by 5 bases and J by 4 bases, with 3 bases of the junction left unmatched. The CDR3: CASSGQGATEAFF. The DNA for the CDR3 is TGTGCCAGTAGTGGACAGGGCGCCACTGAAGCTTTCTTT.

The genes are TRBV5-1 and TRBJ2-1; TRBD2 agrees at 11 bases. The germline V gene encodes CDR1 SGHRS and CDR2 YFSETQ. The CDR3 is 14 residues long. J gave up 10 bases and V 4 bases, and 7 bases lay outside the gene matches. CDR3 amino acids: CASSLSGRAWEQFF. The CDR3 nucleotides read TGCGCCAGCAGCCTTAGCGGGAGGGCTTGGGAGCAGTTCTTC. The whole variable domain, filled in from reference TRBV5-1 and TRBJ2-1, reads KAGVTQTPRYLIKTRGQQVTLSCSPISGHRSVSWYQQTPGQGLQFLFEYFSETQRNKGNFPGRFSGRQFSNSRSEMNVSTLELGDSALYLCASSLSGRAWEQFFGPGTRLTVL.

This rearrangement joins TRBV4-2 to TRBJ2-2; 8 bases are a match to TRBD2. The ends lost 4 bases at V and 1 base at J; junction bases unmatched: 14. Per the germline V gene, CDR1 is LGHNA and CDR2 is YNFKEQ. CDR3 size: 19 residues. The CDR3 region has the DNA TGTGCCAGCAGCCCCTTAGGGGGAAGCGGGGGTCTGAACACCGGGGAGCTGTTTTTT. Its protein is CASSPLGGSGGLNTGELFF.

The chain recombines TRBV9 with TRBJ1-1, with D perhaps matching TRBD1 (6 bases). This CDR3 comprises 14 residues. Germline CDR1 and CDR2: SGDLS and YYNGEE. The V end was cut by 4 bases, the J end by 10 bases, with 20 bases between. CDR3 sequence: CASSTTPDPRGAFF. The CDR3 DNA sequence: TGTGCCAGCAGCACCACACCCGACCCCAGGGGAGCTTTCTTT.

This clone was seen just once. The J gene is TRBJ2-7, the V gene TRBV28; weak D call: TRBD2 (5 bases). The CDR3 extends over 11 amino acids. Between the trimmed V and J ends, which lost 6 bases and 3 bases, there was a span of 6 bases. Germline assignment: CDR1 MDHEN and CDR2 SYDVKM. This chain's CDR3 is CASRGSYEQYF. CDR3 DNA sequence: TGTGCCAGCAGGGGGAGCTACGAGCAGTACTTC.

The chain recombines TRBV18 with TRBJ1-2; no definite D call. The V and J ends lost 1 base and 3 bases respectively, with 6 bases between them. The CDR3 extends over 13 amino acids. Germline CDR1 and CDR2: KGHSH and LQKENI. The CDR3 sequence: CASSPQEDYGYTF. As DNA, the CDR3 is TGTGCCAGCTCACCACAGGAGGACTATGGCTACACCTTC.

Regarding this clone: This sample includes further DNA sequences coding for the same CDR3. The V call is TRBV7-2, the J call TRBJ2-7; D remains ambiguous. Germline lookup yields CDR1 SGHTA and CDR2 FQGNSA. V gave up 1 base and J gave up 3 bases, with 4 bases separating them. This CDR3 comprises 12 residues. CDR3 sequence: CASSLDLYEQYF. For the CDR3, the DNA is TGTGCCAGCAGCTTAGATCTCTACGAGCAGTACTTC. Drawing the rest from reference TRBV7-2 and TRBJ2-7, the complete variable domain is GAGVSQSPSNKVTEKGKDVELRCDPISGHTALYWYRQSLGQGLEFLIYFQGNSAPDKSGLPSDRFSAERTGGSVSTLTIQRTQQEDSAVYLCASSLDLYEQYFGPGTRLTVT.

The chain carries TRBV25-1 and TRBJ1-1, with a tentative D call TRBD1 (5 bases). CDR3 length equals 15 residues. The germline V gene has CDR1 MGHDK and CDR2 SYGVNS. V lost 0 bases, J lost 5 bases, and 13 bases lay in between. Here the CDR3 DNA reads TGTGCCAGCAGTGAATATCGGGGGGTTGGGACTGAAGCTTTCTTT. Protein sequence: CASSEYRGVGTEAFF.

This chain uses TRBV23-1 with TRBJ2-3; a weak D match, TRBD2 (6 bases). TRBV23-1 is noted as an ORF with a role that remains uncertain. V lost 4 bases and J lost 0, with 11 bases in between. The CDR3 runs to 15 residues. The DNA of the CDR3 is TGCGCCAGCAGTCCCGATCGGGGGAGCACAGATACGCAGTATTTT. Its translation: CASSPDRGSTDTQYF.

The chain has TRBV19 and TRBJ1-1; D ambiguous. Germline V gives CDR1 LNHDA, CDR2 SQIVND (reference sequence). This CDR3 spans 15 amino acids. The V end was cut by 1 base, the J end by 1 base, with 10 bases between. The CDR3 nucleotides read TGTGCCAGTAGTATAGCGAGGGATACGAACACTGAAGCTTTCTTT. It yields the protein CASSIARDTNTEAFF.

The chain links TRBV9 to TRBJ2-2; D is perhaps TRBD1 or TRBD2 (5 bases each). Per germline, CDR1 SGDLS and CDR2 YYNGEE. The CDR3 runs 15 residues. Trimming removed 4 bases from V and 5 bases from J, with 15 bases in between. In nucleotides, the CDR3 is TGTGCCAGCAGCACCCGGGACGAATGGACCGGGGAGCTGTTTTTT. This translates into CASSTRDEWTGELFF. Full variable domain (outside the CDR3, taken from reference TRBV9 and TRBJ2-2): DSGVTQTPKHLITATGQRVTLRCSPRSGDLSVYWYQQSLDQGLQFLIQYYNGEERAKGNILERFSAQQFPDLHSELNLSSLELGDSALYFCASSTRDEWTGELFFGEGSRLTVL.

The V gene is TRBV7-8, the J gene TRBJ2-1; tentative D call: TRBD1 (5 bases). The germline V gene has CDR1 SGHVS and CDR2 FQNEAQ. This CDR3 is 16 amino acids long. The V and J ends lost 2 bases and 0 bases respectively, with 11 bases between them. The CDR3 nucleotides are TGTGCCAGCAGCTTATACAGGTTTAGCTCCTACAATGAGCAGTTCTTC. Translating gives CASSLYRFSSYNEQFF.

The chain is built from TRBV19 and TRBJ2-5; D is unclear. Trimming took off 4 bases at V and 1 base at J, with 7 bases between the two ends. This CDR3 has 13 residues. Germline lookup yields CDR1 LNHDA and CDR2 SQIVND (reference sequence). CDR3 nucleotide sequence: TGTGCCAGTAGTAGTACCATCCAAGAGACCCAGTACTTC. Its protein product is CASSSTIQETQYF.

V usage is TRBV28 and J usage is TRBJ1-2; D remains unclear. Trimming left V 1 base short and J 2 bases short, with 8 bases between. The germline V gene has CDR1 MDHEN and CDR2 SYDVKM. This CDR3 has 14 amino acids. CDR3 DNA: TGTGCCAGCAGTTTATCTACGCGGAACTATGGCTACACCTTC. Its translation: CASSLSTRNYGYTF.

The chain has TRBV2 and TRBJ2-7; 8 bases match TRBD2. The CDR3 spans 15 residues. V lost 2 bases to trimming and J lost 2 bases; unmatched junction nucleotides: 5. CDR1 is SNHLY, CDR2 FYNNEI, per germline. CDR3 region: CASSEFSGSPYEQYF. CDR3 nucleotide sequence: TGTGCCAGCAGTGAATTCAGCGGGAGCCCCTACGAGCAGTACTTC.

The V and J genes are TRBV5-6 and TRBJ2-6; D might be TRBD1 (5 bases). There are 15 residues in the CDR3. Deletions cut 2 bases from V and 1 base from J, with 7 bases between. Germline CDR1 SGHDT, CDR2 YYEEEE. CDR3 in DNA: TGTGCCAGCAGCTTAGGGGCATCTGGGGCCAACGTCCTGACTTTC. Protein product: CASSLGASGANVLTF.

The chain links TRBV5-4 to TRBJ2-3; D unclear. V lost 3 bases and J 0 bases, leaving 11 bases between the germline ends. Germline lookup yields CDR1 SGHNT and CDR2 YYREEE (reference sequence). CDR3 size: 15 residues. The CDR3 loop is CASSSSGQSTDTQYF. The CDR3 nucleotides are TGTGCCAGCAGCTCCTCCGGCCAGAGCACAGATACGCAGTATTTT.

V gene TRBV6-1 combines with J gene TRBJ1-1; D is unclear. The CDR3 extends over 17 amino acids. From germline, CDR1 is MNHNS and CDR2 SASEGT. V was pared by 2 bases and J by 5 bases, with 21 bases between. The CDR3 region has the DNA TGTGCCAGCAGTGAATTCCCCCCCGGGCCCGAGGAGACTGAAGCTTTCTTT. It yields the protein CASSEFPPGPEETEAFF.